Shown below are 27 T cell receptor beta chains from a single sample sequenced in a study of T cell responses to AZD1222 COVID-19 vaccine (dated by TCRdb to about 2021). Libraries were built with the immunoSEQ multiplex PCR assay. TCRdb's version of the immuneACCESS table is confined to in-frame rearrangements and falls short of the full clone set. An unresolved V gene accounts for under half of the shortfall where checked; the remainder is of unknown origin. The sample data list under 130,000 clones, and roughly nine tenths of these were observed just once. The top ten hold 44% of the sample. What the time point label conveys for this sample: about 28 days (+/-7) after the second vaccine dose. Source: peripheral blood, taken 28 days after the second AZD1222 dose. The receptors were sampled from an adult who received the AZD1222 COVID-19 vaccine.

J is TRBJ2-7 and V is TRBV18; the D is unclear. Germline CDR1 is KGHSH and CDR2 is LQKENI. Trimming took 6 bases from V and 5 from J, leaving 11 bases between them. The CDR3 has 12 residues. The CDR3 here is CASSGSSDEQYF. CDR3 bases: TGTGCCAGCTCGGGCAGTTCGGACGAGCAGTACTTC.

This chain uses TRBV28 with TRBJ1-4; D is possibly TRBD1 (6 bases). Trimming took off 10 bases at V and 4 bases at J, with 13 bases between the two ends. This CDR3 is built from 13 residues. Germline V gives CDR1 MDHEN, CDR2 SYDVKM. CDR3 DNA sequence: TGTGCCATCCCTGGACAGCTTAATGAAAAACTGTTTTTT. Its translation: CAIPGQLNEKLFF.

The chain combines TRBV6-1 with TRBJ2-1; 9 nucleotides agree with TRBD2. There are 14 residues in the CDR3. V trimming: 3 bases; J trimming: 10 bases; junction bases outside the gene matches: 7. The V gene's germline CDR1 is MNHNS and CDR2 SASEGT. In DNA form, the CDR3 reads TGTGCCAGCAGTGACCCGGGACTAGCTCCCGAGCAGTTCTTC. The encoded protein is CASSDPGLAPEQFF.

The chain is built from TRBV12-3 or TRBV12-4 and TRBJ1-1, with unresolved D. CDR3 length equals 11 residues. Trimming took 4 bases from V and 2 from J, leaving 2 bases between them. Here the CDR3 reads CASSSNTEAFF. CDR3 nucleotide sequence: TGTGCCAGCAGTTCAAACACTGAAGCTTTCTTT.

The chain has TRBV30 and TRBJ2-7; D unclear. V was pared by 0 bases and J by 5 bases, with 8 bases between. CDR1 and CDR2 (germline): GTSNPN, SVGIG (reference sequence). The CDR3 runs to 12 residues. Here the CDR3 DNA reads TGTGCCTGGAGTGTTGTGGGTAACGAGCAGTACTTC. Amino acid sequence: CAWSVVGNEQYF.

This clone was detected only a few times. The chain uses TRBV7-2 and TRBJ1-2, with no clear D. V was pared by 6 bases and J by 9 bases, with 17 bases between. CDR3 length: 13 residues. Germline-derived CDR1 and CDR2 are SGHTA and FQGNSA. CDR3 DNA sequence: TGTGCCAGCAGTCCTAGCGAGGTGGAGAGCTACACCTTC. Amino acids: CASSPSEVESYTF. The full variable domain, its missing parts supplied by reference TRBV7-2 and TRBJ1-2, is GAGVSQSPSNKVTEKGKDVELRCDPISGHTALYWYRQSLGQGLEFLIYFQGNSAPDKSGLPSDRFSAERTGGSVSTLTIQRTQQEDSAVYLCASSPSEVESYTFGSGTRLTVV.

This clone was seen only once. The chain links TRBV27 to TRBJ2-5; 8 nucleotides line up with TRBD1. This CDR3 contains 13 residues. V was clipped by 4 bases and J by 5 bases; unmatched bases: 3. Germline assignment: CDR1 MNHEY and CDR2 SMNVEV (reference sequence). The CDR3 protein is CASSYQGAETQYF. The CDR3 coding sequence is TGTGCCAGCAGTTACCAGGGGGCTGAGACCCAGTACTTC.

In its sample, this clone was seen once. V is TRBV6-5 and J is TRBJ1-3; D is unresolved. This CDR3 contains 14 residues. Trimming left V 6 bases short and J 1 base short, with 10 bases between. Germline V gives CDR1 MNHEY, CDR2 SVGAGI. In DNA form, the CDR3 reads TGTGCCAGCAGGACGGGGTTGTCTGGAAACACCATATATTTT. Translated, it gives CASRTGLSGNTIYF.

The chain employs TRBV7-9 and TRBJ1-4; 9 nucleotides line up with TRBD1. The germline gives CDR1 SEHNR, CDR2 FQNEAQ (reference sequence). CDR3 length: 15 amino acids. V lost 4 bases and J lost 7; bases outside the gene matches: 7. CDR3 DNA sequence: TGTGCCAGCAGCTCACCGGGACAGGGAAGTGAAAAACTGTTTTTT. Translating gives CASSSPGQGSEKLFF.

The J gene is TRBJ1-2, the V gene TRBV19; a weak D match, TRBD1 (5 bases). V was shortened by 6 bases and J by 2 bases, with 16 bases between the two germline ends. The V gene's germline CDR1 is LNHDA and CDR2 SQIVND (reference sequence). The CDR3 extends over 15 amino acids. In DNA, the CDR3 is TGTGCCAGTAGAGACAGCAACGCCGTGAACTATGGCTACACCTTC. This gives the protein CASRDSNAVNYGYTF. Full variable domain (rest looked up from reference TRBV19 and TRBJ1-2): DGGITQSPKYLFRKEGQNVTLSCEQNLNHDAMYWYRQDPGQGLRLIYYSQIVNDFQKGDIAEGYSVSREKKESFPLTVTSAQKNPTAFYLCASRDSNAVNYGYTFGSGTRLTVV.

Details on this clone: Other nucleotide sequences from this sample produce the same CDR3. The rearrangement uses TRBV29-1 and TRBJ2-1, with D tentatively TRBD1 (6 bases). The CDR3 length is 12 residues. With 3 bases removed from V and 3 bases from J, the gap between germline ends came to 6 bases. Germline V gene lookup returns CDR1 SQVTM and CDR2 ANQGSEA. CDR3 in amino acids: CSVDRGYNEQFF. As DNA, the CDR3 is TGCAGCGTTGACAGGGGCTACAATGAGCAGTTCTTC.

This rearrangement joins TRBV28 to TRBJ2-3, with D perhaps TRBD2 (6 bases). The CDR3 length is 14 residues. Germline loops: CDR1 MDHEN, CDR2 SYDVKM. With 6 bases removed from V and 5 bases from J, the gap between germline ends came to 15 bases. Here the CDR3 reads CASRDLGGGDTQYF. As DNA, the CDR3 is TGTGCCAGCAGGGACCTCGGGGGTGGAGATACGCAGTATTTT.

The gene calls are TRBV28 and TRBJ2-2; 7 bases agree with TRBD2. The CDR3 covers 15 residues. V shed 5 bases, J shed 7 bases, and the junction held 10 bases outside the gene matches. From germline, CDR1 is MDHEN and CDR2 SYDVKM. The chain's CDR3 is CASSIPGLLIGELFF. CDR3 nucleotide sequence: TGTGCCAGCAGTATTCCGGGACTATTAATCGGGGAGCTGTTTTTT.

V and J are TRBV7-3 and TRBJ2-1; weak D call: TRBD2 (6 bases). This CDR3 is 14 amino acids long. In germline, CDR1 is SGHTA, CDR2 FQGTGA. V lost 5 bases and J lost 4, with 12 bases in between. The CDR3 loop is CASSAGDFYNEQFF. CDR3 nucleotides: TGTGCCAGCAGCGCCGGGGACTTTTACAATGAGCAGTTCTTC.

The rearrangement uses TRBV5-6 and TRBJ1-2, with D unclear. CDR1 and CDR2 (germline): SGHDT, YYEEEE. There are 17 residues in the CDR3. Trimming removed 4 bases from V and 1 base from J, with 20 bases in between. The CDR3 bases are TGTGCCAGCAGCGCCCGCCCCACGAGGGCGATTAACTATGGCTACACCTTC. Encoded protein: CASSARPTRAINYGYTF.

This chain links TRBV7-2 with TRBJ2-1; tentative D call: TRBD2 (5 bases). From germline, CDR1 is SGHTA and CDR2 FQGNSA. The CDR3 is 13 residues long. Deletions cut 1 base from V and 9 bases from J, with 10 bases between. CDR3 sequence reads: CASSLGRRGEQFF. The CDR3 DNA is TGTGCCAGCAGCTTAGGGAGGAGAGGTGAGCAGTTCTTC. Together with reference TRBV7-2 and TRBJ2-1, the CDR3 gives the full variable domain: GAGVSQSPSNKVTEKGKDVELRCDPISGHTALYWYRQSLGQGLEFLIYFQGNSAPDKSGLPSDRFSAERTGGSVSTLTIQRTQQEDSAVYLCASSLGRRGEQFFGPGTRLTVL.

This clone has just one count. This rearrangement joins TRBV9 to TRBJ1-3; D unclear. Between the trimmed V and J ends, which lost 4 bases and 4 bases, there was a span of 21 bases. Looked up from germline, CDR1 is SGDLS and CDR2 is YYNGEE. CDR3 length: 17 amino acids. CDR3: CASSRGGASSSGNTIYF. DNA of the CDR3: TGTGCCAGCAGCAGAGGAGGCGCTTCCAGCTCCGGAAACACCATATATTTT.

This clone came up a few times. The chain employs TRBV12-3 or TRBV12-4 and TRBJ2-7; unclear D gene. V was shortened by 2 bases and J by 2 bases, with 7 bases between the two germline ends. CDR3 size: 13 residues. CDR3 residues: CASSLTNTYEQYF. CDR3 nucleotide sequence: TGTGCCAGCAGTTTAACTAACACCTACGAGCAGTACTTC.

V and J are TRBV5-8 and TRBJ2-1; possibly TRBD2 for D (6 bases). Trimming took off 7 bases at V and 6 bases at J, with 23 bases between the two ends. The germline CDR1 and CDR2 sequences are SGHTS and YDEGEE. There are 16 residues in the CDR3. Written as DNA, the CDR3 is TGTGCCAGCCTATATCCTATGGGGGGATGGGGCAATGAGCAGTTCTTC. Its translation is CASLYPMGGWGNEQFF.

The V call is TRBV18, the J call TRBJ2-7; TRBD2 agrees at 11 bases. Germline CDR1 is KGHSH and CDR2 is LQKENI. The trim removed 3 bases at V and 1 base at J, leaving 2 bases unmatched. The CDR3 contains 15 residues. The CDR3 is CASSPGLAVSYEQYF. DNA for the CDR3: TGTGCCAGCTCACCGGGACTAGCGGTTTCCTACGAGCAGTACTTC.

The chain employs TRBV6-5 and TRBJ2-7; D assignment may be TRBD1 or TRBD2 (5 bases each). V lost 6 bases, J lost 2 bases, and 11 bases lay in between. This CDR3 has 13 amino acids. The V gene's germline CDR1 is MNHEY and CDR2 SVGAGI. The CDR3: CASRGRVTYEQYF. CDR3 nucleotide sequence: TGTGCCAGCAGGGGACGTGTTACCTACGAGCAGTACTTC.

The chain links TRBV19 to TRBJ1-1, with no clear D. Per the germline V gene, CDR1 is LNHDA and CDR2 is SQIVND (reference sequence). CDR3 length: 14 amino acids. The V end lost 4 bases, the J end lost 4 bases, and 13 bases lay between the germline ends. For the CDR3, the DNA is TGTGCCAGTAGTAAAACAGAGCATCTCACTGAAGCTTTCTTT. This encodes CASSKTEHLTEAFF.

The CDR3 sequence: CASSLGGSYGYTF. CDR3 nucleotide sequence: TGTGCCAGCAGCTTAGGGGGCAGCTATGGCTACACCTTC. V gene TRBV11-2 combines with J gene TRBJ1-2; weak D call: TRBD1 (5 bases). This CDR3 has 13 residues. The germline CDR1 and CDR2 sequences are SGHAT and FQNNGV. Trimming took 1 base from V and 4 from J, leaving 7 bases between them.

This clone has only one observation. The rearrangement links TRBV30 to TRBJ2-7, with unresolved D. Between the trimmed V and J ends, which lost 3 bases and 0 bases, there was a span of 9 bases. Germline-derived CDR1 and CDR2 are GTSNPN and SVGIG (reference sequence). This CDR3 has 13 amino acids. The CDR3 coding sequence is TGTGCCTGGAGGTGGGGTAGCTCCTACGAGCAGTACTTC. Its translation is CAWRWGSSYEQYF.

This rearrangement joins TRBV28 to TRBJ2-7; 8 nucleotides match TRBD2. The V gene's germline CDR1 is MDHEN and CDR2 SYDVKM. CDR3 size: 18 residues. With 4 bases clipped from V and 0 bases from J, the junction kept 14 bases outside the gene matches. The CDR3 nucleotides read TGTGCCAGCAGTTCCCTCCCCGATCTAGCGGGCGGCTCCTACGAGCAGTACTTC. Translating it yields CASSSLPDLAGGSYEQYF.

This clone was seen only a few times. The chain links TRBV5-4 to TRBJ2-5; D assignment may be TRBD1 or TRBD2 (5 bases each). Germline V gene sequence: CDR1 SGHNT, CDR2 YYREEE (reference sequence). CDR3 size: 14 residues. The germline V and J ends were trimmed by 3 bases and 2 bases, with 11 bases remaining between them. The CDR3 DNA is TGTGCCAGCAGCTGGGGGACCTCACAAGAGACCCAGTACTTC. Translated: CASSWGTSQETQYF.

The chain uses TRBV2 and TRBJ1-5; a possible D gene is TRBD1 (5 bases). CDR1 is SNHLY and CDR2 is FYNNEI in the germline V gene. The CDR3 sequence is 15 residues long. V was pared by 5 bases and J by 2 bases, with 13 bases between. The DNA of the CDR3 is TGTGCCAGCAGTCGGTGGGGCAGCGGCAATCAGCCCCAGCATTTT. The encoded protein is CASSRWGSGNQPQHF.